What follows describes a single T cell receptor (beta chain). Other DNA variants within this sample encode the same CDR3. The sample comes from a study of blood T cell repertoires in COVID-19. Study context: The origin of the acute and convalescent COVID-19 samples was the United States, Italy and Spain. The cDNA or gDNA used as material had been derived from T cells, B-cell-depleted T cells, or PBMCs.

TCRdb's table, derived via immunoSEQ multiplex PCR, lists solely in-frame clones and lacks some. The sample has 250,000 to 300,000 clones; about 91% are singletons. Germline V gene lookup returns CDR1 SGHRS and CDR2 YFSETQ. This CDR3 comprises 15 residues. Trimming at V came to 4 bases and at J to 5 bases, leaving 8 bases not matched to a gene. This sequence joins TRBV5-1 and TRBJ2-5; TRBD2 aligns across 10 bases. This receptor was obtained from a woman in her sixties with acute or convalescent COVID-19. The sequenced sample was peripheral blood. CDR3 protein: CASSPSAGGPETQYF. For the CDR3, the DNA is TGCGCCAGCAGCCCTTCAGCGGGAGGGCCTGAGACCCAGTACTTC.